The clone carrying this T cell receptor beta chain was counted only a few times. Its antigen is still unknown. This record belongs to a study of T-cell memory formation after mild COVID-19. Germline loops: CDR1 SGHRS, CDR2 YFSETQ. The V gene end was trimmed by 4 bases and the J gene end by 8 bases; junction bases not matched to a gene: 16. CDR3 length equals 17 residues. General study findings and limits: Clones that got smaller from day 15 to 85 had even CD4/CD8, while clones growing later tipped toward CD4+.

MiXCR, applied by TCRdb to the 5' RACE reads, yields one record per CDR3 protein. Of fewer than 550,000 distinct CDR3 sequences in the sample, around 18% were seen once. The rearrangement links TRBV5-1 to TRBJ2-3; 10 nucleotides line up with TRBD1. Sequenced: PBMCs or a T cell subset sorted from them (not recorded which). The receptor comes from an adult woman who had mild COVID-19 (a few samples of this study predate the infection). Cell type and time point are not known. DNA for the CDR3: TGCGCCAGCAGCCCCGGGACAGGGGCTGGGGGGGTCGGTACGCAGTATTTT. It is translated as CASSPGTGAGGVGTQYF.